The present T cell receptor beta chain was sequenced within a study of spatial heterogeneity in lung cancer. This clonotype was seen at least ten times. Its antigen is not identified. The germline V gene encodes CDR1 GTSNPN and CDR2 SVGIG (reference sequence). V lost 8 bases, J lost 2 bases, and 9 bases stayed unmatched. This CDR3 is built from 13 residues. Unique molecular identifiers, one per molecule, were present on every TCR cDNA molecule. TCRdb ran MiXCR on the 5' RACE reads and lists one entry per CDR3 protein. The sample contains about 22,000 distinct CDR3 sequences, over 2.5% of which appear only once. Overall study findings and caveats: Tumor mutation counts were tracked by expanded intratumoral alpha and beta TCR counts.

This sample's time point: sample taken at primary tumor resection. Donation came from some 73 patients with untreated early-stage non-small cell lung cancer. TCRs were sequenced from unsorted whole RNA of tumor, nontumor lung or PBMC. The chain carries TRBV30 and TRBJ2-7; 7 positions agree with TRBD1. This clonotype originated in a male donor with early-stage non-small cell lung cancer. Sequenced material: lung tumor tissue, taken at surgery. The CDR3 region is CALTRDRPYEQYF. Here the CDR3 DNA reads TGTGCCCTGACCCGGGACAGACCCTACGAGCAGTACTTC.